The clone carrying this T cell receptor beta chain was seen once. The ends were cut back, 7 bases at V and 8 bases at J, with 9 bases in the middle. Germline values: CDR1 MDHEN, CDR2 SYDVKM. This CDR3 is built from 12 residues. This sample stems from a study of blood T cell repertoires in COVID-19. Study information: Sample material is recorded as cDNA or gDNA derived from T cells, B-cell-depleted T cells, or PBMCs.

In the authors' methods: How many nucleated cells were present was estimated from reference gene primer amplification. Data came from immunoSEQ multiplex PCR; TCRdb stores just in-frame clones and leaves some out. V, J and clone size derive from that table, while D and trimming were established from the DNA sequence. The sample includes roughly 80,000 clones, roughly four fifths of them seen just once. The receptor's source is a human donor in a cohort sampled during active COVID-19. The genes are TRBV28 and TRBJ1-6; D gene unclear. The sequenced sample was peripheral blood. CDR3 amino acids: CASTPGDSPLHF. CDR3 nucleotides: TGTGCCAGCACCCCCGGGGATTCACCCCTCCACTTT.